The 23 T cell receptor beta chains reported below all come from one sample, sequenced in a study of brain T cells in children with intractable seizures. This table comes from immunoSEQ multiplex PCR, and its TCRdb copy is limited to in-frame clones, with some not included. Here the sample spans 50,000 to 75,000 clones, 95% to 96% being singletons. This material consisted of peripheral blood, taken at surgery. These receptors were obtained from a boy under two years old with focal cortical dysplasia and intractable seizures.

This chain connects TRBV5-6 to TRBJ2-3; 9 positions match TRBD1. The CDR3 has 18 residues. The V gene's germline CDR1 is SGHDT and CDR2 YYEEEE. Trimming cost V 3 bases and J 3 bases; bases outside gene matches: 14. The CDR3 is CASSSPPGQGVGTDTQYF. Here the CDR3 DNA reads TGTGCCAGCAGCTCGCCACCGGGACAGGGTGTTGGTACAGATACGCAGTATTTT.

The chain combines TRBV19 with TRBJ2-3; 7 bases map to TRBD1. From germline, CDR1 is LNHDA and CDR2 SQIVND (reference sequence). V dropped 6 bases and J dropped 14; count of bases not matched to a gene: 14. The CDR3 runs to 13 residues. CDR3 DNA: TGTGCCAGTAGCCATAAAGTAGACAGGGAGCGGTATTTT. It codes for CASSHKVDRERYF.

CDR3 protein: CSAAHREQYF. The CDR3 bases are TGCAGTGCTGCCCATAGGGAGCAGTACTTC. This chain connects TRBV20-1 to TRBJ2-7; the D is unclear. The ends were cut back, 5 bases at V and 7 bases at J, with 9 bases in the middle. The germline gives CDR1 DFQATT, CDR2 SNEGSKA (reference sequence). The CDR3 loop spans 10 amino acids.

The gene calls are TRBV20-1 and TRBJ2-7; maybe TRBD1 (5 bases). The CDR3 runs 13 residues. The germline CDR1 and CDR2 sequences are DFQATT and SNEGSKA (reference sequence). With 3 bases removed from V and 2 bases from J, the gap between germline ends came to 11 bases. CDR3 sequence: CSASTGLAYEQYF. The DNA of the CDR3 is TGCAGTGCTAGTACAGGCCTGGCCTACGAGCAGTACTTC.

This chain joins TRBV7-2 and TRBJ2-7, with 8 bases lining up with TRBD1. This CDR3 comprises 14 residues. Trimming took 5 bases from V and 3 from J; bases not matched to a gene: 6. Germline V CDR1 and CDR2: SGHTA, FQGNSA. The chain's CDR3 is CASSPGQALYEQYF. CDR3 in DNA: TGTGCCAGCAGCCCGGGACAGGCCCTCTACGAGCAGTACTTC.

In DNA form, the CDR3 reads TGTGCCAGCAGCGTAGGTGGTAGCGGGAGGGCCGGGGAGCTGTTTTTT. Translation gives CASSVGGSGRAGELFF. The rearrangement links TRBV9 to TRBJ2-2; 11 nucleotides line up with TRBD2. The V segment lost 0 bases and the J segment 6 bases; nucleotides outside the gene matches: 4. The CDR3 contains 16 residues. Per the germline V gene, CDR1 is SGDLS and CDR2 is YYNGEE.

The V and J genes are TRBV6-5 and TRBJ2-7; D possibly matches TRBD1 or TRBD2 (5 bases each). Trimming removed 1 base from V and 6 bases from J, with 7 bases in between. Germline values: CDR1 MNHEY, CDR2 SVGAGI. This CDR3 spans 12 amino acids. The DNA for the CDR3 is TGTGCCAGCAGTTACTGGGGGTCCGAGCAGTACTTC. It is translated as CASSYWGSEQYF.

The chain joins TRBV12-3 or TRBV12-4 to TRBJ2-1; D call uncertain. The CDR3 has 13 residues. V was cut by 7 bases and J by 13 bases, with 20 bases left in between. CDR3 residues: CASTLLFGVPQFF. The CDR3 bases are TGTGCCAGCACCCTACTATTTGGGGTTCCCCAGTTCTTC.

This clone was seen just once. The rearrangement links TRBV20-1 to TRBJ1-1; D uncertain. Looked up from germline, CDR1 is DFQATT and CDR2 is SNEGSKA (reference sequence). Deletions cut 3 bases from V and 7 bases from J, with 6 bases between. CDR3 length: 10 residues. The CDR3 loop is CSASEVEAFF. In DNA, the CDR3 is TGCAGTGCTAGCGAAGTTGAAGCTTTCTTT.

The genes are TRBV7-8 and TRBJ2-3, with no clear D. Deletions cut 0 bases from V and 2 bases from J, with 6 bases between. Germline V CDR1 and CDR2: SGHVS, FQNEAQ. The CDR3 loop spans 14 amino acids. CDR3 coding DNA: TGTGCCAGCAGCTTAGCCCTCTTCACAGATACGCAGTATTTT. Amino acid sequence: CASSLALFTDTQYF.

The chain joins TRBV5-5 to TRBJ2-1; weak D call: TRBD1 (6 bases). Germline CDR1 and CDR2: SGHKS and YYEKEE (reference sequence). The CDR3 has 15 residues. Trimming cost V 0 bases and J 4 bases, with 11 bases left between them. This CDR3 reads CASSLEGTLYNEQFF. For the CDR3, the DNA is TGTGCCAGCAGCTTGGAGGGGACACTTTACAATGAGCAGTTCTTC.

The chain carries TRBV5-1 and TRBJ1-3, with a possible D match to TRBD1 (6 bases). This CDR3 spans 15 amino acids. The V end lost 4 bases, the J end lost 4 bases, and 15 bases lay between the germline ends. Germline CDR1 and CDR2: SGHRS and YFSETQ. CDR3 region: CASSVEQGKGNTIYF. CDR3 DNA sequence: TGCGCCAGCAGCGTGGAACAGGGAAAGGGAAACACCATATATTTT.

Here the CDR3 DNA reads TGTGCCAGCAGCTTAAATAGCGGGGGGCTTAAAGAGACCCAGTACTTC. Protein product: CASSLNSGGLKETQYF. The rearrangement uses TRBV7-7 and TRBJ2-5; 10 nucleotides align to TRBD2. The germline CDR1 and CDR2 sequences are SSHAT and FNYEAQ (reference sequence). This CDR3 is built from 16 residues. Germline trimming cut 2 bases from V and 3 bases from J; bases unmatched to any gene: 6.

This clone was seen once. The chain carries TRBV7-9 and TRBJ1-3; no clear D. The length of the CDR3 is 16 residues. The germline V gene has CDR1 SEHNR and CDR2 FQNEAQ (reference sequence). The V end was cut by 8 bases, the J end by 0 bases, with 17 bases between. CDR3 sequence (DNA): TGTGCCAGCGCCGGGTTGAAGATTCTCTCTGGAAACACCATATATTTT. This sequence encodes CASAGLKILSGNTIYF.

This clone has just one count. The genes are TRBV10-3 and TRBJ2-7; a possible D gene is TRBD2 (7 bases). The CDR3 runs 15 residues. Germline V gene lookup returns CDR1 ENHRY and CDR2 SYGVKD. V dropped 7 bases and J dropped 4 bases, with 20 bases sitting between them. The CDR3 protein is CAIMEGGGRAYEQYF. Written as DNA, the CDR3 is TGTGCCATCATGGAGGGGGGCGGGAGAGCATACGAGCAGTACTTC.

V and J are TRBV4-2 and TRBJ1-6; D gene uncertain. The CDR3 length is 16 residues. Germline V CDR1 and CDR2: LGHNA, YNFKEQ. Trimming removed 0 bases at V and 7 bases at J, with 13 bases between. The chain's CDR3 is CASSQDRGVANSPLHF. The CDR3 nucleotides are TGTGCCAGCAGCCAAGACCGTGGTGTTGCCAATTCACCCCTCCACTTT.

V gene TRBV19 combines with J gene TRBJ2-7; TRBD2 matches at 9 bases. Germline CDR1 reads LNHDA; CDR2 reads SQIVND (reference sequence). There are 16 residues in the CDR3. V lost 3 bases to trimming and J lost 0 bases; unmatched junction nucleotides: 6. The DNA of the CDR3 is TGTGCCAGTAGTATTTCGGCGGGAGGGAGCTCCTACGAGCAGTACTTC. Residues: CASSISAGGSSYEQYF.

This chain joins TRBV19 and TRBJ2-5, with unresolved D. Trimming pared 8 bases from V and 2 bases from J, leaving 12 bases between. Looked up from germline, CDR1 is LNHDA and CDR2 is SQIVND (reference sequence). This CDR3 is 13 amino acids long. CDR3 region: CASADLSQETQYF. The CDR3 nucleotides read TGTGCCAGTGCGGACCTATCACAAGAGACCCAGTACTTC.

The chain employs TRBV19 and TRBJ2-1; D remains ambiguous. This CDR3 is 18 amino acids long. V gave up 1 base and J gave up 0 bases, with 16 bases separating them. CDR1 is LNHDA, CDR2 SQIVND, per germline (reference sequence). CDR3 residues: CASSIVGSLYISYNEQFF. The CDR3, as DNA: TGTGCCAGTAGTATAGTAGGCAGCCTTTATATCTCCTACAATGAGCAGTTCTTC.

The chain recombines TRBV7-7 with TRBJ2-5; the D gene is possibly TRBD2 (6 bases). Germline CDR1 SSHAT, CDR2 FNYEAQ (reference sequence). V was clipped by 3 bases and J by 5 bases, with 13 bases between them. The CDR3 has 14 residues. The CDR3 is CASSLWGAGETQYF. In DNA form, the CDR3 reads TGTGCCAGCAGCTTGTGGGGAGCGGGTGAGACCCAGTACTTC.

V and J are TRBV2 and TRBJ1-4, with D perhaps TRBD1 (6 bases). In germline, CDR1 is SNHLY, CDR2 FYNNEI. The V and J ends lost 7 bases and 6 bases respectively, with 12 bases between them. The CDR3 extends over 13 amino acids. CDR3 coding DNA: TGTGCCAGCAAGAACAGGGACTATGAAAAACTGTTTTTT. Translation gives CASKNRDYEKLFF.

The rearrangement uses TRBV7-9 and TRBJ2-7, with D perhaps given as TRBD1 or TRBD2 (5 bases each). The CDR3 sequence is 14 residues long. The germline V and J ends were trimmed by 0 bases and 2 bases, with 8 bases remaining between them. The germline CDR1 and CDR2 sequences are SEHNR and FQNEAQ (reference sequence). CDR3 residues: CASSLAGTAYEQYF. In DNA, the CDR3 is TGTGCCAGCAGCTTAGCAGGGACGGCCTACGAGCAGTACTTC.

V gene TRBV7-8 combines with J gene TRBJ2-7; possibly TRBD2 for D (5 bases). V lost 8 bases and J 5 bases, leaving 13 bases between the germline ends. The CDR3 runs 12 residues. Germline-derived CDR1 and CDR2 are SGHVS and FQNEAQ. CDR3 protein: CASGNRGDEQYF. The DNA of the CDR3 is TGTGCCAGCGGGAACCGGGGAGACGAGCAGTACTTC.